Each of the 29 T cell receptor beta chains below was sequenced from the same sample in a study of response to subunit inactivated influenza vaccine. TCRdb reprocessed the RT-PCR reads with MiXCR, giving one entry per CDR3 protein. The sample includes around 500,000 distinct CDR3 sequences, approximately 11% of them seen just once. Sequencing was performed on PBMCs from blood, taken 45 days after vaccination. Every receptor here comes from a man aged 45-60 years who received an inactivated influenza vaccine.

This clonotype has more than one count but fewer than ten. The rearrangement joins TRBV28 to TRBJ1-1; no definite D call. The CDR3 consists of 9 residues. Germline CDR1 MDHEN, CDR2 SYDVKM. The V gene lost 11 bases and the J gene lost 5 bases, with 6 bases spanning the gap. In DNA form, the CDR3 reads TGTGCCCTCAATACTGAAGCTTTCTTT. It specifies CALNTEAFF. The full variable domain, rest sourced from reference TRBV28 and TRBJ1-1, is DVKVTQSSRYLVKRTGEKVFLECVQDMDHENMFWYRQDPGLGLRLIYFSYDVKMKEKGDIPEGYSVSREKKERFSLILESASTNQTSMYLCALNTEAFFGQGTRLTVV.

The table lists this clonotype with many counts. The chain links TRBV5-1 to TRBJ2-3, with D perhaps matching TRBD1 (5 bases). Germline loops: CDR1 SGHRS, CDR2 YFSETQ. This CDR3 contains 14 residues. The germline V and J ends were trimmed by 4 bases and 3 bases, with 12 bases remaining between them. In nucleotides, the CDR3 is TGCGCCAGCAGCGGACACCCACAAACAGATACGCAGTATTTT. It codes for CASSGHPQTDTQYF.

The J gene is TRBJ2-2, the V gene TRBV12-3 or TRBV12-4; D may be TRBD1 (6 bases). The ends were cut back, 5 bases at V and 0 bases at J, with 10 bases in the middle. The length of the CDR3 is 15 residues. CDR3 residues: CASSRQVSNTGELFF. DNA of the CDR3: TGTGCCAGCAGTCGACAGGTATCGAACACCGGGGAGCTGTTTTTT.

The table lists this clonotype with many counts. The V call is TRBV29-1, the J call TRBJ2-7; 8 nucleotides align to TRBD1. V shed 6 bases and J 7 bases; nucleotides not matched to a gene: 5. Per germline, CDR1 SQVTM and CDR2 ANQGSEA. The CDR3 extends over 11 amino acids. The CDR3 sequence: CSVDRGGEQYF. Written as DNA, the CDR3 is TGCAGCGTAGACAGGGGCGGGGAGCAGTACTTC.

The chain recombines TRBV15 with TRBJ1-2, with D unresolved. Trimming took off 0 bases at V and 4 bases at J, with 12 bases between the two ends. Germline loops: CDR1 LNHNV, CDR2 YYDKDF (reference sequence). This CDR3 region has 15 residues. As DNA, the CDR3 is TGTGCCACCAGCAGAGATCGCGGGAGCCTCTATGGCTACACCTTC. Encoded protein: CATSRDRGSLYGYTF.

The chain employs TRBV18 and TRBJ2-3; D is uncertain. CDR1 KGHSH and CDR2 LQKENI come from the germline V gene. V was shortened by 1 base and J by 5 bases, with 13 bases between the two germline ends. This CDR3 is built from 15 residues. The DNA for the CDR3 is TGTGCCAGCTCACCACGCGGATCCCCTAGAGATACGCAGTATTTT. It encodes CASSPRGSPRDTQYF.

The chain recombines TRBV7-6 with TRBJ2-7; TRBD1 agrees at 8 bases. Germline-derived CDR1 and CDR2 are SGHVS and FNYEAQ. J gave up 6 bases and V 5 bases, and 6 bases lay outside the gene matches. CDR3 length equals 13 residues. For the CDR3, the DNA is TGTGCCAGCAGCCCTGACAGGGGAGGCGAGCAGTACTTC. Its translation: CASSPDRGGEQYF. Filled out from reference TRBV7-6 and TRBJ2-7, the complete variable domain reads GAGVSQSPRYKVTKRGQDVALRCDPISGHVSLYWYRQALGQGPEFLTYFNYEAQQDKSGLPNDRFSAERPEGSISTLTIQRTEQRDSAMYRCASSPDRGGEQYFGPGTRLTVT.

The CDR3 loop reads CASSQDEAGSSYEQYF. As DNA, the CDR3 is TGCGCCAGCAGCCAAGATGAGGCAGGGTCTTCCTACGAGCAGTACTTC. The V call is TRBV4-3, the J call TRBJ2-7, with a tentative D call TRBD1 (5 bases). The CDR3 is 16 residues long. V lost 0 bases, J lost 1 base, and 13 bases lay in between. Germline CDR1 LGHNA, CDR2 YSLEER.

This clonotype was picked up a small number of times. The chain joins TRBV5-5 to TRBJ2-5; D perhaps matches TRBD1 (5 bases). Between the trimmed V and J ends, which lost 4 bases and 2 bases, there was a span of 9 bases. The germline CDR1 and CDR2 sequences are SGHKS and YYEKEE (reference sequence). This CDR3 has 13 amino acids. In nucleotides, the CDR3 is TGTGCCAGCAGCCTGTGGACACAAGAGACCCAGTACTTC. This gives the protein CASSLWTQETQYF. The whole variable domain, remainder taken from reference TRBV5-5 and TRBJ2-5, is DAGVTQSPTHLIKTRGQQVTLRCSPISGHKSVSWYQQVLGQGPQFIFQYYEKEERGRGNFPDRFSARQFPNYSSELNVNALLLGDSALYLCASSLWTQETQYFGPGTRLLVL.

This clonotype appeared a few times. The gene calls are TRBV12-3 or TRBV12-4 and TRBJ1-2; no reliable D call. V gave up 0 bases and J gave up 4 bases, with 15 bases separating them. CDR3 length equals 16 residues. CDR3 in amino acids: CASSLAPTRSSYGYTF. The DNA for the CDR3 is TGTGCCAGCAGTTTAGCACCAACCAGGTCCAGCTATGGCTACACCTTC.

This clonotype has ten or more counts. The chain has TRBV5-1 and TRBJ2-7; D is possibly TRBD1 or TRBD2 (5 bases each). CDR1 is SGHRS, CDR2 YFSETQ, per germline. V was shortened by 4 bases and J by 1 base, with 12 bases between the two germline ends. The CDR3 is 14 amino acids. The CDR3: CASSHAGTSYEQYF. In nucleotides, the CDR3 is TGCGCCAGCAGCCACGCAGGGACGTCCTACGAGCAGTACTTC.

The V call is TRBV5-1, the J call TRBJ2-7; tentatively, D is TRBD1 or TRBD2 (5 bases each). The germline V gene encodes CDR1 SGHRS and CDR2 YFSETQ. Trimming took 1 base from V and 4 from J, leaving 15 bases between them. The CDR3 contains 15 residues. CDR3 nucleotide sequence: TGCGCCAGCAGCTTGAATGCCGGGACGGAGTACGAGCAGTACTTC. It specifies CASSLNAGTEYEQYF. Drawing the rest from reference TRBV5-1 and TRBJ2-7, the complete variable domain is KAGVTQTPRYLIKTRGQQVTLSCSPISGHRSVSWYQQTPGQGLQFLFEYFSETQRNKGNFPGRFSGRQFSNSRSEMNVSTLELGDSALYLCASSLNAGTEYEQYFGPGTRLTVT.

The chain recombines TRBV19 with TRBJ2-1; 13 nucleotides match TRBD2. The CDR3 consists of 17 residues. Germline CDR1 and CDR2: LNHDA and SQIVND (reference sequence). V shed 5 bases, J shed 8 bases, and the junction held 12 bases outside the gene matches. The CDR3 spells CASSPRTSGSGLYEQFF. As DNA, the CDR3 is TGTGCCAGTAGTCCAAGGACTAGCGGGAGTGGTTTGTATGAGCAGTTCTTC.

This clonotype was found a few times. CDR3: CSARDRAVYEQYF. In DNA form, the CDR3 reads TGCAGTGCTAGAGATCGGGCAGTCTACGAGCAGTACTTC. J is TRBJ2-7 and V is TRBV20-1; D unclear. Trimming cost V 0 bases and J 3 bases, with 9 bases left between them. CDR3 length: 13 residues. The germline V gene has CDR1 DFQATT and CDR2 SNEGSKA (reference sequence).

J is TRBJ1-5 and V is TRBV2, with 7 bases that match TRBD1. With 6 bases clipped from V and 5 bases from J, the junction kept 7 bases outside the gene matches. Germline V gene sequence: CDR1 SNHLY, CDR2 FYNNEI. CDR3 length equals 14 residues. The CDR3 region has the DNA TGTGCCAGCAGACTTCAGGGGGGGGATCAGCCCCAGCATTTT. Translated: CASRLQGGDQPQHF. Supplemented by reference TRBV2 and TRBJ1-5, the full variable domain reads EPEVTQTPSHQVTQMGQEVILRCVPISNHLYFYWYRQILGQKVEFLVSFYNNEISEKSEIFDDQFSVERPDGSNFTLKIRSTKLEDSAMYFCASRLQGGDQPQHFGDGTRLSIL.

The rearrangement joins TRBV20-1 to TRBJ2-7; D call uncertain. This CDR3 contains 11 residues. Germline assignment: CDR1 DFQATT and CDR2 SNEGSKA (reference sequence). Between the trimmed V and J ends, which lost 8 bases and 3 bases, there was a span of 11 bases. CDR3 coding DNA: TGCAGTCTGGGTGGTCTCTACGAGCAGTACTTC. Its protein product is CSLGGLYEQYF.

This clonotype was detected only a few times. The chain links TRBV7-2 to TRBJ2-7, with D hard to call. V was trimmed by 2 bases and J by 1 base, leaving 9 bases between them. The CDR3 has 14 amino acids. CDR1 SGHTA and CDR2 FQGNSA come from the germline V gene. In nucleotides, the CDR3 is TGTGCCAGCAGCTTACCTACAAGGTCCTACGAGCAGTACTTC. The encoded protein is CASSLPTRSYEQYF.

In its sample, this clonotype was seen many times. The chain links TRBV20-1 to TRBJ1-2; D gene uncertain. Trimming stripped 1 base from V and 6 bases from J, with 6 bases between. Germline CDR1 is DFQATT and CDR2 is SNEGSKA (reference sequence). This CDR3 has 11 residues. In nucleotides, the CDR3 is TGCAGTGCTAGAGGTCTTGATGGCTACACCTTC. Protein sequence: CSARGLDGYTF.

The gene calls are TRBV2 and TRBJ2-2; weak D call: TRBD1 (6 bases). Germline V lookup: CDR1 SNHLY, CDR2 FYNNEI. The CDR3 length is 13 residues. With 3 bases removed from V and 4 bases from J, the gap between germline ends came to 6 bases. The CDR3 DNA sequence: TGTGCCAGCAGTGAGGGGGCCACCGGGGAGCTGTTTTTT. Amino acid sequence: CASSEGATGELFF.

The rearrangement uses TRBV20-1 and TRBJ2-3; 7 nucleotides agree with TRBD2. Unmatched junction bases numbered 5, after V lost 5 bases and J lost 6 bases. Germline CDR1 is DFQATT and CDR2 is SNEGSKA (reference sequence). The CDR3 is 12 residues long. This chain's CDR3 is CSAARGGDTQYF. CDR3 DNA sequence: TGCAGTGCTGCGCGGGGAGGGGATACGCAGTATTTT.

At least ten counts were recorded for this clonotype. The V gene is TRBV7-2, the J gene TRBJ2-5; 8 positions agree with TRBD1. The CDR3 length is 13 residues. The V and J ends lost 7 bases and 5 bases, in that order; junction bases with no gene match: 6. Germline V gene sequence: CDR1 SGHTA, CDR2 FQGNSA. The CDR3 protein is CASMRGQVETQYF. The CDR3 nucleotides are TGTGCCAGCATGCGGGGACAGGTGGAGACCCAGTACTTC.

This clonotype has a handful of counts. The CDR3 spells CASSQEGLAVGELFF. CDR3 DNA: TGCGCCAGCAGCCAAGAGGGACTAGCGGTCGGGGAGCTGTTTTTT. This chain joins TRBV4-3 and TRBJ2-2, with 11 bases aligning to TRBD2. CDR3 size: 15 residues. V shed 0 bases and J 7 bases; nucleotides not matched to a gene: 1. The germline CDR1 and CDR2 sequences are LGHNA and YSLEER.

There are many counts of this clonotype. This chain joins TRBV7-2 and TRBJ2-7; 10 nucleotides line up with TRBD2. The ends lost 1 base at V and 4 bases at J; junction bases unmatched: 7. The CDR3 sequence is 16 residues long. The germline V gene encodes CDR1 SGHTA and CDR2 FQGNSA. The chain's CDR3 is CASSLGEAGGPYEQYF. DNA of the CDR3: TGTGCCAGCAGCTTAGGAGAAGCGGGGGGGCCGTACGAGCAGTACTTC.

This chain links TRBV4-3 with TRBJ2-1, with D perhaps TRBD2 (5 bases). V was clipped by 6 bases and J by 3 bases, with 12 bases between them. This CDR3 spans 14 amino acids. Germline V gene lookup returns CDR1 LGHNA and CDR2 YSLEER. In DNA form, the CDR3 reads TGCGCCAGCAGTCCTGGCGGGCTCTACAATGAGCAGTTCTTC. As protein: CASSPGGLYNEQFF.

This clonotype appeared a few times. V gene TRBV20-1 combines with J gene TRBJ1-1; D is undetermined. The germline gives CDR1 DFQATT, CDR2 SNEGSKA (reference sequence). The CDR3 consists of 15 residues. Trimming pared 5 bases from V and 2 bases from J, leaving 18 bases between. This chain's CDR3 is CSAPDSSLGNTEAFF. CDR3 in DNA: TGCAGTGCTCCAGACTCCAGTTTAGGTAACACTGAAGCTTTCTTT.

This clonotype was counted between two and nine times. The CDR3 region has the DNA TGTGCCAGTCAGGGGGCCCCGATAGGCGAGCAGTACTTC. Its protein is CASQGAPIGEQYF. The chain carries TRBV7-2 and TRBJ2-7, with 8 positions matching TRBD1. CDR3 length equals 13 residues. V lost 9 bases to trimming and J lost 6 bases; unmatched junction nucleotides: 10. Germline values: CDR1 SGHTA, CDR2 FQGNSA.

The rearrangement uses TRBV20-1 and TRBJ2-1; D is ambiguous. The CDR3 runs 10 residues. From germline, CDR1 is DFQATT and CDR2 SNEGSKA (reference sequence). V lost 8 bases, J lost 4 bases, and 6 bases lay in between. The CDR3 protein is CSPVYNEQFF. The CDR3 region has the DNA TGCAGTCCAGTATACAATGAGCAGTTCTTC.

This clonotype was picked up a small number of times. This rearrangement joins TRBV29-1 to TRBJ2-7; TRBD2 might be the D (7 bases). Germline CDR1 is SQVTM and CDR2 is ANQGSEA. The V end was cut by 6 bases, the J end by 3 bases, with 24 bases between. CDR3 length equals 16 residues. The chain's CDR3 is CSVAPAGKGGFYEQYF. The DNA of the CDR3 is TGCAGCGTCGCACCCGCCGGGAAGGGGGGGTTCTACGAGCAGTACTTC.

This clonotype was seen many times. This chain joins TRBV20-1 and TRBJ2-5; weak D call: TRBD2 (7 bases). The V end was cut by 5 bases, the J end by 4 bases, with 23 bases between. This CDR3 region has 16 residues. Germline values: CDR1 DFQATT, CDR2 SNEGSKA (reference sequence). The CDR3 DNA reads TGCAGTGCTTCCGACCCTTCTACAGGGAGGGCAGAGACCCAGTACTTC. Protein: CSASDPSTGRAETQYF.